These T cell receptor beta chains were read from a single sample in a study of neoadjuvant anti-PD-1 for oral cavity cancer. Profiling relied on immunoSEQ multiplex PCR, and the TCRdb table lists in-frame clones only, not all of them. The sample shows 5,500 to 8,000 clones, around 40% of them seen only once. The source material was tumor tissue, sampled before nivolumab (anti-PD-1) treatment. The receptor set was obtained from a person between 40 and 79 years old with oral cavity squamous cell carcinoma. Both conserved end residues are part of each CDR3. The D gene is left open where the match is weak. Clone size is stated in some rows and not others, as once, few, many or a class when expanded.

D	J	size	V	DNA	CDR3
.	TRBJ1-1	medium-sized	TRBV6-5	TGTGCCAGCAATCAGGGAGGGGGTATGAACACTGAAGCTTTCTTT	CASNQGGGMNTEAFF
.	TRBJ1-2	medium-sized	TRBV11-2	TGTGCCAGCAGCTTCGGAACCCAGGTGGCGGGTGGCTACACCTTC	CASSFGTQVAGGYTF
.	TRBJ1-1	.	TRBV15	TGTGCCACCAGCTCCCTCGGTCGGACAGCGAACACTGAAGCTTTCTTT	CATSSLGRTANTEAFF
TRBD2	TRBJ2-1	few	TRBV5-4	TGTGCCAGCAGCGCGGGACTAGCGGGGGCCTCCAATGAGCAGTTCTTC	CASSAGLAGASNEQFF
.	TRBJ1-5	.	TRBV6-5	TGTGCCAGCAGCCCGAACCAGAATCAGCCCCAGCATTTT	CASSPNQNQPQHF
TRBD1	TRBJ2-7	.	TRBV5-6	TGTGCCAGCAGCTTCGGACAGGGATCCGCTCCGGGCTGGGCCGAGCAGTACTTC	CASSFGQGSAPGWAEQYF
.	TRBJ2-2	.	TRBV5-6	TGTGCCAGCAGCTACGGGATGGGCACCGGGGAGCTGTTTTTT	CASSYGMGTGELFF
TRBD1	TRBJ2-2	medium-sized	TRBV19	TGTGCCAGTAGTATTCTCGACAGGGGCAGGACCGGGGAGCTGTTTTTT	CASSILDRGRTGELFF
TRBD2	TRBJ2-1	few	TRBV9	TGTGCCAGCAGCGTAGACAGCGGGGGCTACAATGAGCAGTTCTTC	CASSVDSGGYNEQFF
TRBD1	TRBJ2-5	.	TRBV4-3	TGCGCCAGCAGCCAAAAGACAGGGGACCTGTACCAAGAGACCCAGTACTTC	CASSQKTGDLYQETQYF
.	TRBJ2-7	.	TRBV6-5	TGTGCCAGCAGTTACTCGATAACAGGAACCTACGAGCAGTACTTC	CASSYSITGTYEQYF
.	TRBJ2-3	.	TRBV7-2	TGTGCCAGCAGCTTAAGTAGAGATACGCAGTATTTT	CASSLSRDTQYF
.	TRBJ1-6	.	TRBV27	TGTGCCAGCTCCAGGGAGGGCGCTTCAACGGGATCACCCCTCCACTTT	CASSREGASTGSPLHF
.	TRBJ2-3	.	TRBV7-8	TGTGCCAGCAGCTTAGGGGCGGGCAGGGGAGGAGATACGCAGTATTTT	CASSLGAGRGGDTQYF
TRBD1	TRBJ1-4	.	TRBV2	TGTGCCAGCAGCCTTGACAGGGGCAGGGAAAAACTGTTTTTT	CASSLDRGREKLFF
.	TRBJ2-2	.	TRBV6-6	TGTGCCAGCAGACAGGGACGAAACACCGGGGAGCTGTTTTTT	CASRQGRNTGELFF